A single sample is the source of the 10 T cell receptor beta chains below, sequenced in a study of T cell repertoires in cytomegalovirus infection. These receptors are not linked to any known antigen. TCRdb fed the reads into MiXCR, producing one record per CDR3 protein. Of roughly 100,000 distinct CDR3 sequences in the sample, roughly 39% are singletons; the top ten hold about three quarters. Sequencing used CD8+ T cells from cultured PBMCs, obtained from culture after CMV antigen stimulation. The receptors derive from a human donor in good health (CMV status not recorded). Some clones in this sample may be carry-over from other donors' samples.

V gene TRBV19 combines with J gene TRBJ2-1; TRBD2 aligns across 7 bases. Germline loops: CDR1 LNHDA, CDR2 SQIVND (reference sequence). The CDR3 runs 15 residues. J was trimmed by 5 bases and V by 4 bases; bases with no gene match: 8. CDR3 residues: CASSTGIGLDNEQFF. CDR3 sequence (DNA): TGTGCCAGTAGTACCGGAATCGGACTAGACAATGAGCAGTTCTTC.

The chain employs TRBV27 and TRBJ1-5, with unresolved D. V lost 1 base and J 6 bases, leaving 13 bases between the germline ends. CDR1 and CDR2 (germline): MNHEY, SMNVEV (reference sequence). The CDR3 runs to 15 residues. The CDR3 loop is CASSLYSGSGQPQHF. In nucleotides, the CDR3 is TGTGCCAGCAGTTTATATTCGGGGTCGGGTCAGCCCCAGCATTTT.

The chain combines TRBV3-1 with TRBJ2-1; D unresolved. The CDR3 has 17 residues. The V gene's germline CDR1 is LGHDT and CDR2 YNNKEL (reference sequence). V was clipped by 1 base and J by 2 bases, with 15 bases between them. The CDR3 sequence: CASSQVGRTATYNEQFF. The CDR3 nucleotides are TGTGCCAGCAGCCAAGTTGGTAGAACCGCCACCTACAATGAGCAGTTCTTC.

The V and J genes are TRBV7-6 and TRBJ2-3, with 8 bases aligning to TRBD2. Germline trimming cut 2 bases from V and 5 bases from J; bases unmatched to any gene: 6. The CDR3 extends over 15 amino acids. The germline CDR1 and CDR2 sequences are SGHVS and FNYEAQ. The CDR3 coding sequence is TGTGCCAGCAGCTTAACCGGGGGGGCCGGAGATACGCAGTATTTT. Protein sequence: CASSLTGGAGDTQYF.

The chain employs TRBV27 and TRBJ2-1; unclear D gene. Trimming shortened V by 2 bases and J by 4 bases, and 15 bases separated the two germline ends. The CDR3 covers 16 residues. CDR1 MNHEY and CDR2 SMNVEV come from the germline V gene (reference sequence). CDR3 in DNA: TGTGCCAGCAGTTTAGCCCCCGGGTTTGAGTACAATGAGCAGTTCTTC. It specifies CASSLAPGFEYNEQFF.

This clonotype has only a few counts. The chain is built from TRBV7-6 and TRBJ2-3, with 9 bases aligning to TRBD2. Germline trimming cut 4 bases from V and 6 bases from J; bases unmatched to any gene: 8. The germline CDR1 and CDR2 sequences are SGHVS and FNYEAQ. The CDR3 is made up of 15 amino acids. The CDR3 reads CASSSLRGGQDTQYF. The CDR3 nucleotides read TGTGCCAGCAGCTCCCTGCGGGGGGGCCAGGATACGCAGTATTTT.

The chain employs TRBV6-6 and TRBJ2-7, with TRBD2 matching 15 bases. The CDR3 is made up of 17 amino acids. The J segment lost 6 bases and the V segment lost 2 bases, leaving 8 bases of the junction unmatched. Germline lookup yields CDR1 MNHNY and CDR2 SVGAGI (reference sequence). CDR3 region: CASSYGLAGGPGGEQYF. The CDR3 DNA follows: TGTGCCAGCAGTTACGGACTAGCGGGGGGGCCTGGCGGCGAGCAGTACTTC.

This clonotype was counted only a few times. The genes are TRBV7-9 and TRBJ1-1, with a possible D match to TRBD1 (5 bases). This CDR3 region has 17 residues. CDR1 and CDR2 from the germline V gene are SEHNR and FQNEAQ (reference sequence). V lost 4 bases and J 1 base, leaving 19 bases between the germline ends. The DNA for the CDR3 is TGTGCCAGCAGCTCTCTCCTCAGGGACCGGGGGAACACTGAAGCTTTCTTT. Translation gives CASSSLLRDRGNTEAFF.

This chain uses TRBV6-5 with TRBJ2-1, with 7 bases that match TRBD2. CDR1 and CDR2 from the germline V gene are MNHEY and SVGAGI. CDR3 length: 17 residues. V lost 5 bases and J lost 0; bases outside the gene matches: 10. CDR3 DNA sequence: TGTGCCAGCAGTCCCCTCGCCGGCGGGAGCTCCTACAATGAGCAGTTCTTC. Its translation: CASSPLAGGSSYNEQFF.

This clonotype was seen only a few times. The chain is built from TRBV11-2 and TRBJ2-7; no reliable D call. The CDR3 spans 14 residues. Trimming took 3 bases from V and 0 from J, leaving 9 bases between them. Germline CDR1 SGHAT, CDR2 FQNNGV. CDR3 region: CASSFAGFSYEQYF. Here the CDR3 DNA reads TGTGCCAGCAGCTTCGCTGGGTTCTCCTACGAGCAGTACTTC.